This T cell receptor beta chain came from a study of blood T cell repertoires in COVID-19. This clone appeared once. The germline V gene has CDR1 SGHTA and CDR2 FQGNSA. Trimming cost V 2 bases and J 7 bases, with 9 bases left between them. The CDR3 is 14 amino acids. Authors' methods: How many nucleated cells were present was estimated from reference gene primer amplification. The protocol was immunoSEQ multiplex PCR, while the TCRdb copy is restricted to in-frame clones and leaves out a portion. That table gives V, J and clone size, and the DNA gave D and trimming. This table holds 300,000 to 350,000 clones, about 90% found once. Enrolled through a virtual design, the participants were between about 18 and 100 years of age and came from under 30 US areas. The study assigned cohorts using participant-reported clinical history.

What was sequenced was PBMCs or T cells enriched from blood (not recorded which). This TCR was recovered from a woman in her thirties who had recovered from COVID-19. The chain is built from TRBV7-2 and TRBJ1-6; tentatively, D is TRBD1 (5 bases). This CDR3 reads CASSLKGFNSPLHF. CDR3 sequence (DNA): TGTGCCAGCAGCTTAAAGGGGTTCAATTCACCCCTCCACTTT. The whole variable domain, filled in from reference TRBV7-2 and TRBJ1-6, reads GAGVSQSPSNKVTEKGKDVELRCDPISGHTALYWYRQSLGQGLEFLIYFQGNSAPDKSGLPSDRFSAERTGGSVSTLTIQRTQQEDSAVYLCASSLKGFNSPLHFGNGTRLTVT.